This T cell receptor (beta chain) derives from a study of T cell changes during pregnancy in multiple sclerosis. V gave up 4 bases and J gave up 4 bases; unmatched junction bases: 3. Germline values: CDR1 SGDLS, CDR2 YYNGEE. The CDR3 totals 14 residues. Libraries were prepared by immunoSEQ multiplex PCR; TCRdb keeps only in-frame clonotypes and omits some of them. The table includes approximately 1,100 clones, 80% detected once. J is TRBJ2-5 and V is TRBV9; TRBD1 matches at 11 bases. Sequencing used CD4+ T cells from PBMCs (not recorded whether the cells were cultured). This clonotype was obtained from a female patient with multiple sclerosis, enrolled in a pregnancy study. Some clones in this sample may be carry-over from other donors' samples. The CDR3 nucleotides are TGTGCCAGCAGCAGGACAGGGGGCACAGAGACCCAGTACTTC. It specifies CASSRTGGTETQYF.